This TCR beta chain was obtained from a study of T cell responses to AZD1222 COVID-19 vaccine. Points from the study as a whole: Vaccine-associated CD4 TCRs ranged over spike, dominating at 160-218 and 743-854.

The CDR3 runs to 13 residues. Trimming shortened V by 5 bases and J by 3 bases, and 10 bases separated the two germline ends. Sequencing used immunoSEQ multiplex PCR; TCRdb keeps in-frame clones, though not all of them. The sample holds about 150,000 clones, roughly nine tenths seen once. This clone was seen a handful of times. Its antigen is currently unknown. The sequence was collected from an adult who had recovered from COVID-19. This sequence joins TRBV12-3 or TRBV12-4 and TRBJ1-1; D remains unclear. This specimen was peripheral blood, taken after recovery from COVID-19. In DNA form, the CDR3 reads TGTGCCAGCAGTACCCGGGCCGACACTGAAGCTTTCTTT. This translates into CASSTRADTEAFF.